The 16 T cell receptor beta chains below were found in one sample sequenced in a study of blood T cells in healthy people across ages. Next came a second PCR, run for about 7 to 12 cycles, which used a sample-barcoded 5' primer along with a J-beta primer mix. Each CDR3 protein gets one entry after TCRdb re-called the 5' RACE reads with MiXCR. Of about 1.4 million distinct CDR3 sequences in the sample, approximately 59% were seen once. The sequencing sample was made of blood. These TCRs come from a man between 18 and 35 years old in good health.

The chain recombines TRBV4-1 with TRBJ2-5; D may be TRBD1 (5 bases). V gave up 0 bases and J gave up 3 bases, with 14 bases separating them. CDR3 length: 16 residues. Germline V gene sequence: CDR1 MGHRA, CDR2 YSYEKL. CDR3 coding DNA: TGCGCCAGCAGCCAAGATCGGGTAGGGGCAGAAGAGACCCAGTACTTC. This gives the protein CASSQDRVGAEETQYF.

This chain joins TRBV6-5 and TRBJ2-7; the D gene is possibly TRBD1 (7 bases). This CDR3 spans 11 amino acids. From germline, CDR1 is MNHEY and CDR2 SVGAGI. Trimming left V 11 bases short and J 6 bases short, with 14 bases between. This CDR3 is CALRGVPEQYF. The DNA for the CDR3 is TGTGCCCTCAGGGGGGTCCCCGAGCAGTACTTC.

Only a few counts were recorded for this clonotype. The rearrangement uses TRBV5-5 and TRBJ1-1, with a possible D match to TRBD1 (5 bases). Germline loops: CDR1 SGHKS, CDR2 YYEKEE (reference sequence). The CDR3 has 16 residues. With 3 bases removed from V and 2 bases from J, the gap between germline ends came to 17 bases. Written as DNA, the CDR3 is TGTGCCAGCAGCTCCCGCGGCAGGGTTATCAACACTGAAGCTTTCTTT. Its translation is CASSSRGRVINTEAFF.

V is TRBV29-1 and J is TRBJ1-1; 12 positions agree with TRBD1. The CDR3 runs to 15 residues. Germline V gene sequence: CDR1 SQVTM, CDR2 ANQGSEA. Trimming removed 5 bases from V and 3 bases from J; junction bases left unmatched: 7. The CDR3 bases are TGCAGCGTTTTTAGGGACAGGGGGCTGGACACTGAAGCTTTCTTT. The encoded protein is CSVFRDRGLDTEAFF. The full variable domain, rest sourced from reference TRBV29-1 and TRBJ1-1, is SAVISQKPSRDICQRGTSLTIQCQVDSQVTMMFWYRQQPGQSLTLIATANQGSEATYESGFVIDKFPISRPNLTFSTLTVSNMSPEDSSIYLCSVFRDRGLDTEAFFGQGTRLTVV.

The CDR3 DNA reads TGTGCCAGCTCAGTCCGGGACAGGGGGGCCAGCGAGCAGTACTTC. This codes for CASSVRDRGASEQYF. This chain uses TRBV18 with TRBJ2-7, with 11 bases identical to TRBD1. Losses at the gene ends were 5 bases for V and 6 bases for J; bases not matched to a gene: 9. The CDR3 runs to 15 residues. Looked up from germline, CDR1 is KGHSH and CDR2 is LQKENI.

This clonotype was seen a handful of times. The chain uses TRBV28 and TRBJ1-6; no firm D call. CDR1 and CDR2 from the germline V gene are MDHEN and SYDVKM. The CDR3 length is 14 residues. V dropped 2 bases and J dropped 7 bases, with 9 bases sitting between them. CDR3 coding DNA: TGTGCCAGCAGTTTAGGACGTGGAAATTCACCCCTCCACTTT. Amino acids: CASSLGRGNSPLHF.

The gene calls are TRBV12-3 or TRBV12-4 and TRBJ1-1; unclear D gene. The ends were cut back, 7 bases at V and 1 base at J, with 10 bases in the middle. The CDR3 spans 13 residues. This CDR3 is CASTTFRNTEAFF. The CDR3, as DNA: TGTGCCAGCACTACCTTCAGGAACACTGAAGCTTTCTTT.

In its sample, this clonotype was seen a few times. CDR3 nucleotides: TGTGCCAGCAGCTATGCCGCCAGGCTTGAGACCCAGTACTTC. This sequence encodes CASSYAARLETQYF. This chain joins TRBV7-9 and TRBJ2-5; D is ambiguous. The ends were cut back, 4 bases at V and 5 bases at J, with 14 bases in the middle. This CDR3 is 14 amino acids long. Germline V gives CDR1 SEHNR, CDR2 FQNEAQ (reference sequence).

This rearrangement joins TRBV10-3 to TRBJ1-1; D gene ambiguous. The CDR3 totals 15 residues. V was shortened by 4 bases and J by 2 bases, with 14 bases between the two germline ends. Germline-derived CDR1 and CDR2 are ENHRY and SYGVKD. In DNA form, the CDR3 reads TGTGCCATCAGTGCCGAGCGGACCGTTAACACTGAAGCTTTCTTT. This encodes CAISAERTVNTEAFF.

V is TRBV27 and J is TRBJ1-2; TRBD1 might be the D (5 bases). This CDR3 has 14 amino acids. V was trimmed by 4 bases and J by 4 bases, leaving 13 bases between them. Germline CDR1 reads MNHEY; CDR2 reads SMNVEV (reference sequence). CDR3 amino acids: CASSSGRGGYGYTF. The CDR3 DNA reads TGTGCCAGCAGTTCGGGGAGGGGCGGCTATGGCTACACCTTC.

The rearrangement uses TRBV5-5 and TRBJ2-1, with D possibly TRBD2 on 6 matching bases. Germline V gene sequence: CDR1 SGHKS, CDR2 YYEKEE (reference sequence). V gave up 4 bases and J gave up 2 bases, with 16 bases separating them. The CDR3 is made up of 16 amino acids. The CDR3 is CASSGGGTHTYNEQFF. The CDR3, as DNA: TGTGCCAGCAGCGGCGGCGGGACGCATACCTACAATGAGCAGTTCTTC.

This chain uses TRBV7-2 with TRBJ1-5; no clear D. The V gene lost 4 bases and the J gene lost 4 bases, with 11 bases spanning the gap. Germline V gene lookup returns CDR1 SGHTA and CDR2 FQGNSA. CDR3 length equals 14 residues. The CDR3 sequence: CASSSGGMNQPQHF. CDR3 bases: TGTGCCAGCAGCTCCGGCGGCATGAATCAGCCCCAGCATTTT. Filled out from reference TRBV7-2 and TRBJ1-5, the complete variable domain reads GAGVSQSPSNKVTEKGKDVELRCDPISGHTALYWYRQSLGQGLEFLIYFQGNSAPDKSGLPSDRFSAERTGGSVSTLTIQRTQQEDSAVYLCASSSGGMNQPQHFGDGTRLSIL.

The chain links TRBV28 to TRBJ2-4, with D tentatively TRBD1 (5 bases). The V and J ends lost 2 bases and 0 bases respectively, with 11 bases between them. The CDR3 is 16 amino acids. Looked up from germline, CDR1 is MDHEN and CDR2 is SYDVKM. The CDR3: CASSLMSGQAKNIQYF. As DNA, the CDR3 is TGTGCCAGCAGTTTAATGTCAGGACAAGCCAAAAACATTCAGTACTTC.

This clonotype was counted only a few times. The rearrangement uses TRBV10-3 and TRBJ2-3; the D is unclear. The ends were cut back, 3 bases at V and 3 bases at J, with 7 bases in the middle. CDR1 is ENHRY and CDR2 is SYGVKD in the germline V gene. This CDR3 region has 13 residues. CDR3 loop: CAISDVGTDTQYF. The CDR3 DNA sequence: TGTGCCATCAGTGACGTGGGGACAGATACGCAGTATTTT.

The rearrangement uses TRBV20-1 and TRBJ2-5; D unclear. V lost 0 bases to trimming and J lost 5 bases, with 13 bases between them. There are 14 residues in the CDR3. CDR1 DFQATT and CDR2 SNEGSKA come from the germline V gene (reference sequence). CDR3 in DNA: TGCAGTGCTAGAGATGTCAGGATCGGGGAGACCCAGTACTTC. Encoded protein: CSARDVRIGETQYF.

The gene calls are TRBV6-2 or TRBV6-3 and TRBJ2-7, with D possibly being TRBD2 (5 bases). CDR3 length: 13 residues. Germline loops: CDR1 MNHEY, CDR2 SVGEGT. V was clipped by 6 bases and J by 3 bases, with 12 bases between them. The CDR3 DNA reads TGTGCCAGCAGCCCGACTACCTTCTACGAGCAGTACTTC. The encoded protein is CASSPTTFYEQYF.